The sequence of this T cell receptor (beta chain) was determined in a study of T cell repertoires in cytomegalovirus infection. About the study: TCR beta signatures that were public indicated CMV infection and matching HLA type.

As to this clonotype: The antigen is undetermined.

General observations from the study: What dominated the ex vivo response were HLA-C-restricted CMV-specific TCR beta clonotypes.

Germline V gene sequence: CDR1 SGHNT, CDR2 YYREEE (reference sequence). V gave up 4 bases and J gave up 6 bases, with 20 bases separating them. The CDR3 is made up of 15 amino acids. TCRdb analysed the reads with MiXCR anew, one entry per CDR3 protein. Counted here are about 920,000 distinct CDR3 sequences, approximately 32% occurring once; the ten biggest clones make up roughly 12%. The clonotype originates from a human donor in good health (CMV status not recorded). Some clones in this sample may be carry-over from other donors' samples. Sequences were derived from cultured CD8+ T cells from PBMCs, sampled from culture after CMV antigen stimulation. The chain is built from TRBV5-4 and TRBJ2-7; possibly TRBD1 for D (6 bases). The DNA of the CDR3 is TGTGCCAGCAGCAATCGACAGGCCCCCATAAGCGAGCAGTACGTC. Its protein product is CASSNRQAPISEQYV.